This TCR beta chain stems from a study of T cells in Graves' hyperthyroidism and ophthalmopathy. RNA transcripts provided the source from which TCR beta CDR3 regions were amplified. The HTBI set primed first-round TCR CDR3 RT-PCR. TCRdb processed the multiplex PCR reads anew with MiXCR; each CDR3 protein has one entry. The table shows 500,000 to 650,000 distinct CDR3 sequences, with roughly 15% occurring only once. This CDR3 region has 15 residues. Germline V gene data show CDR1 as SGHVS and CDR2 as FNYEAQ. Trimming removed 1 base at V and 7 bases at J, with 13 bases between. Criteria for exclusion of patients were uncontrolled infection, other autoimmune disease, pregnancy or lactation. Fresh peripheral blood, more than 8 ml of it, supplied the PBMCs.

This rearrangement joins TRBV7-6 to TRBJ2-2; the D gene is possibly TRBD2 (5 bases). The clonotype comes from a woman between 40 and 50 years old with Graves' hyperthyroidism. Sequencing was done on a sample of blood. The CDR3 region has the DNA TGTGCCAGCAGCTTAGTGGTCGGGATAGGCGGGGAGCTGTTTTTT. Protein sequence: CASSLVVGIGGELFF. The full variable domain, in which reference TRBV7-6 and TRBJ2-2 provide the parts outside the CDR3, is GAGVSQSPRYKVTKRGQDVALRCDPISGHVSLYWYRQALGQGPEFLTYFNYEAQQDKSGLPNDRFSAERPEGSISTLTIQRTEQRDSAMYRCASSLVVGIGGELFFGEGSRLTVL.